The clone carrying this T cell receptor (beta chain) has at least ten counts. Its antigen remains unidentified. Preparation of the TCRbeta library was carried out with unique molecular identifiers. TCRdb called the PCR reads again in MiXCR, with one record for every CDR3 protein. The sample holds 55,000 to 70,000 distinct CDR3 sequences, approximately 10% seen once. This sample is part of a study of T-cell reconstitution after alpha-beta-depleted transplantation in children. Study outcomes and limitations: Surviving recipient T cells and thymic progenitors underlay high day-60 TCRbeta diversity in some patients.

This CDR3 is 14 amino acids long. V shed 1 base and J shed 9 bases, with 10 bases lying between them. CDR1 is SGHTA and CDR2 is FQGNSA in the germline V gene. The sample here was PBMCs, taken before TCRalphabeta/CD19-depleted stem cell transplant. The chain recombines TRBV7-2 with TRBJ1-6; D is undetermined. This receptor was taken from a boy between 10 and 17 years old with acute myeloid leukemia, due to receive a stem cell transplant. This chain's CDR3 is CASSLGQMGSPLHF. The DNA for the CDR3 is TGTGCCAGCAGCTTAGGGCAGATGGGTTCACCCCTCCACTTT. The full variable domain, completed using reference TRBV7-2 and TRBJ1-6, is GAGVSQSPSNKVTEKGKDVELRCDPISGHTALYWYRQSLGQGLEFLIYFQGNSAPDKSGLPSDRFSAERTGGSVSTLTIQRTQQEDSAVYLCASSLGQMGSPLHFGNGTRLTVT.